The next 16 T cell receptor beta chains were all read from a single sample in a study of cytomegalovirus exposure and HLA in healthy donors. This PCR relied on a set of 60 Vbeta primers and 13 Jbeta primers. Profiled with immunoSEQ multiplex PCR; TCRdb holds only in-frame clones, not every one. This table holds about 130,000 clones, 8% to 11% found once. Sequenced material: PBMCs. These receptors were taken from a woman under 30 in good health and CMV-seropositive.

V gene TRBV27 combines with J gene TRBJ1-1; D ambiguous. The germline CDR1 and CDR2 sequences are MNHEY and SMNVEV (reference sequence). Trimming took off 1 base at V and 1 base at J, with 7 bases between the two ends. The CDR3 is 14 amino acids. This CDR3 reads CASSLWAGNTEAFF. The CDR3 DNA sequence: TGTGCCAGCAGTTTATGGGCAGGGAACACTGAAGCTTTCTTT.

The chain combines TRBV5-1 with TRBJ2-2; 12 bases line up with TRBD2. CDR3 size: 15 residues. V dropped 4 bases and J dropped 8; count of bases not matched to a gene: 6. Looked up from germline, CDR1 is SGHRS and CDR2 is YFSETQ. This CDR3 reads CASSVRTSGEGELFF. In nucleotides, the CDR3 is TGCGCCAGCAGCGTACGGACTAGCGGGGAAGGGGAGCTGTTTTTT.

The gene calls are TRBV2 and TRBJ1-1; no clear D gene. Germline V gene sequence: CDR1 SNHLY, CDR2 FYNNEI. The CDR3 has 13 residues. V was pared by 5 bases and J by 0 bases, with 7 bases between. Here the CDR3 DNA reads TGTGCCAGCAGTTCAGGTATGAACACTGAAGCTTTCTTT. Its translation is CASSSGMNTEAFF.

This clone was seen more than once but under ten times. This chain joins TRBV4-1 and TRBJ2-7; 9 nucleotides line up with TRBD1. Germline CDR1 is MGHRA and CDR2 is YSYEKL. Unmatched junction bases numbered 10, after V lost 5 bases and J lost 2 bases. This CDR3 has 16 amino acids. This CDR3 is CASSRTPTGGAYEQYF. The DNA of the CDR3 is TGCGCCAGCAGCAGGACCCCGACAGGGGGGGCCTACGAGCAGTACTTC.

J is TRBJ2-3 and V is TRBV9; D might be TRBD1 (6 bases). The V end was cut by 0 bases, the J end by 5 bases, with 16 bases between. The CDR3 is 16 amino acids. The germline gives CDR1 SGDLS, CDR2 YYNGEE. The CDR3 coding sequence is TGTGCCAGCAGCGTAGAAGGGGCAGGGGCTGTAGATACGCAGTATTTT. Translation: CASSVEGAGAVDTQYF.

In its sample, this clone was seen a few times. The CDR3 sequence: CSVETAERVWDEQFF. CDR3 sequence (DNA): TGCAGCGTTGAGACTGCGGAGAGGGTGTGGGATGAGCAGTTCTTC. V and J are TRBV29-1 and TRBJ2-1; possibly TRBD2 for D (5 bases). Germline V gives CDR1 SQVTM, CDR2 ANQGSEA. The CDR3 length is 15 residues. V lost 3 bases and J lost 8, with 20 bases in between.

This clone was detected a few times. V gene TRBV7-9 combines with J gene TRBJ2-3; D is unclear. This CDR3 has 14 residues. Germline CDR1 and CDR2: SEHNR and FQNEAQ (reference sequence). The germline V and J ends were trimmed by 5 bases and 2 bases, with 11 bases remaining between them. In DNA form, the CDR3 reads TGTGCCAGCAGCGCTAGAAATCCCACAGATACGCAGTATTTT. Amino acid sequence: CASSARNPTDTQYF. The full variable domain, its missing parts supplied by reference TRBV7-9 and TRBJ2-3, is DTGVSQNPRHKITKRGQNVTFRCDPISEHNRLYWYRQTLGQGPEFLTYFQNEAQLEKSRLLSDRFSAERPKGSFSTLEIQRTEQGDSAMYLCASSARNPTDTQYFGPGTRLTVL.

This clone was recorded a few times. This chain uses TRBV27 with TRBJ1-5; TRBD1 agrees at 10 bases. V shed 5 bases, J shed 1 base, and the junction held 2 bases outside the gene matches. There are 15 residues in the CDR3. Germline-derived CDR1 and CDR2 are MNHEY and SMNVEV (reference sequence). The CDR3 bases are TGTGCCAGCAGTATGACAGGGGGCAGCAATCAGCCCCAGCATTTT. Translation: CASSMTGGSNQPQHF.

The rearrangement joins TRBV30 to TRBJ2-5, with D possibly matching TRBD1 (5 bases). The germline V gene encodes CDR1 GTSNPN and CDR2 SVGIG (reference sequence). The V end lost 3 bases, the J end lost 5 bases, and 10 bases lay between the germline ends. The CDR3 loop spans 12 amino acids. The CDR3 sequence: CAWSYAGETQYF. The CDR3 region has the DNA TGTGCCTGGAGCTACGCAGGGGAGACCCAGTACTTC.

This clone was recorded a few times. The V and J genes are TRBV6-5 and TRBJ2-3; 11 bases align to TRBD1. The CDR3 extends over 14 amino acids. The germline V gene encodes CDR1 MNHEY and CDR2 SVGAGI. V lost 4 bases to trimming and J lost 3 bases; unmatched junction nucleotides: 0. Written as DNA, the CDR3 is TGTGCCAGCAGTTGGGACAGGGGGACAGATACGCAGTATTTT. It encodes CASSWDRGTDTQYF.

The chain links TRBV11-2 to TRBJ2-7, with unresolved D. Germline V lookup: CDR1 SGHAT, CDR2 FQNNGV. Deletions cut 3 bases from V and 4 bases from J, with 7 bases between. The CDR3 runs to 12 residues. The CDR3 reads CASSFGGYEQYF. CDR3 DNA sequence: TGTGCCAGCAGCTTCGGCGGTTACGAGCAGTACTTC. Complete variable domain (other parts from reference TRBV11-2 and TRBJ2-7): EAGVAQSPRYKIIEKRQSVAFWCNPISGHATLYWYQQILGQGPKLLIQFQNNGVVDDSQLPKDRFSAERLKGVDSTLKIQPAKLEDSAVYLCASSFGGYEQYFGPGTRLTVT.

This clone came up a few times. This rearrangement joins TRBV27 to TRBJ1-1; D call uncertain. The CDR3 is 13 residues long. Trimming shortened V by 3 bases and J by 4 bases, and 9 bases separated the two germline ends. Per germline, CDR1 MNHEY and CDR2 SMNVEV (reference sequence). This chain's CDR3 is CASSFRQITEAFF. CDR3 sequence (DNA): TGTGCCAGCAGTTTTCGACAAATCACTGAAGCTTTCTTT.

The chain joins TRBV20-1 to TRBJ2-5; no firm D call. Germline assignment: CDR1 DFQATT and CDR2 SNEGSKA (reference sequence). Trimming took off 6 bases at V and 5 bases at J, with 4 bases between the two ends. The CDR3 extends over 9 amino acids. The CDR3 region is CSAGETQYF. Here the CDR3 DNA reads TGCAGTGCGGGCGAGACCCAGTACTTC.

This clone was counted a few times. This chain uses TRBV12-2 with TRBJ1-4; the DNA was not used to check the table's D call, TRBD1. TRBV12-2 is labeled a pseudogene. This CDR3 comprises 17 residues. CDR3 amino acids: CASRFTQGTLYNEKLFF. The CDR3 bases are TGTGCAAGTCGCTTTACACAGGGGACCCTTTATAATGAAAAACTGTTTTTT.

This clone was found a few times. The chain uses TRBV14 and TRBJ2-4; 8 nucleotides line up with TRBD1. This CDR3 contains 14 residues. V dropped 1 base and J dropped 9; count of bases not matched to a gene: 5. CDR1 is SGHDN and CDR2 is FVKESK in the germline V gene. Here the CDR3 reads CASSQGQGNSIQYF. CDR3 in DNA: TGTGCCAGCAGCCAAGGACAGGGGAATAGCATTCAGTACTTC.

This chain connects TRBV27 to TRBJ1-1; a weak D match, TRBD1 (5 bases). In germline, CDR1 is MNHEY, CDR2 SMNVEV (reference sequence). With 4 bases removed from V and 10 bases from J, the gap between germline ends came to 19 bases. This CDR3 is built from 14 residues. CDR3 amino acids: CASSSAQPGGGAFF. CDR3 DNA: TGTGCCAGCAGTTCGGCCCAACCTGGGGGGGGAGCTTTCTTT.